This paragraph reports one T cell receptor beta chain. Different DNA sequences within this sample yield the same CDR3. The data are from a study of blood T cell repertoires in COVID-19. Study-wide context: Sources were T cells, B-cell-depleted T cells, or PBMCs; the material itself was cDNA or gDNA.

Original processing notes: Amplification from reference gene primers served as the basis for estimated nucleated cell counts. Using immunoSEQ multiplex PCR, the repertoire was profiled, and TCRdb retains in-frame clones only, with some absent. D and trimming were read from the DNA, whereas the V and J calls and clone size are those reported in that table. This sample carries nearly 90,000 clones, over 75% of them seen once, and the ten largest clones take roughly 11%. The sample taken for sequencing was peripheral blood. This clonotype was obtained from an elderly man with acute or convalescent COVID-19.

CDR3 sequence reads: CASSLQENTEAFF. As DNA, the CDR3 is TGTGCCAGCAGCTTACAGGAGAACACTGAAGCTTTCTTT. The rearrangement links TRBV7-3 to TRBJ1-1; D call uncertain. The CDR3 is 13 residues long. Germline CDR1 is SGHTA and CDR2 is FQGTGA. V lost 2 bases and J 1 base, leaving 5 bases between the germline ends.